This TCR beta chain came from a study of a mutant IDH1 vaccine in newly diagnosed glioma. Clones were read by immunoSEQ multiplex PCR, and TCRdb kept only the in-frame ones, dropping some. The table has fewer than 70,000 clones, about 90% seen once. On this clone: Antigen specificity is unknown.

The time point is: week 5, during vaccination. Each dose of the vaccine consisted of 300 ug of mutant IDH1 20-mer peptide, with topical imiquimod. V gave up 3 bases and J gave up 0 bases, with 11 bases separating them. This CDR3 contains 15 residues. Germline V gene data show CDR1 as LNHNV and CDR2 as YYDKDF (reference sequence). The material was PBMCs, obtained from a glioma patient whose treatment included an IDH1 peptide vaccine. This TCR was recovered from a woman aged 40 to 50 with glioma. J is TRBJ1-2 and V is TRBV15; D is undetermined. CDR3 sequence reads: CATSSLLSANYGYTF. The CDR3 DNA reads as TGTGCCACCAGCAGTCTTCTGTCGGCTAACTATGGCTACACCTTC.